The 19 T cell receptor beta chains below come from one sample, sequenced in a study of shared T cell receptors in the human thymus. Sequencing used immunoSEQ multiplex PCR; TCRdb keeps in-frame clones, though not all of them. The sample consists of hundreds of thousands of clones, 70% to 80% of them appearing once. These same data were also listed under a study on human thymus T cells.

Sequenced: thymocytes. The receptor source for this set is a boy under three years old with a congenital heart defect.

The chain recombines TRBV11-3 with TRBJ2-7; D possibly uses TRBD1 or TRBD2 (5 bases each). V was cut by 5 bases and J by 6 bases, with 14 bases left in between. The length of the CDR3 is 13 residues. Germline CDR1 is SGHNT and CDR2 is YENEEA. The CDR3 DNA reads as TGTGCCAGCAGCCTAGCTTTCCAGGGCGAGCAGTACTTC. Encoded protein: CASSLAFQGEQYF.

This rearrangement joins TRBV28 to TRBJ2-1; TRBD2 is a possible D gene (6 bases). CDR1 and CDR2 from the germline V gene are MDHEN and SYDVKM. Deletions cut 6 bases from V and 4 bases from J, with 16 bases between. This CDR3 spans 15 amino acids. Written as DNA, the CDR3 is TGTGCCAGCAGGGGGACTTCCGAGGGGTACAATGAGCAGTTCTTC. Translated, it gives CASRGTSEGYNEQFF.

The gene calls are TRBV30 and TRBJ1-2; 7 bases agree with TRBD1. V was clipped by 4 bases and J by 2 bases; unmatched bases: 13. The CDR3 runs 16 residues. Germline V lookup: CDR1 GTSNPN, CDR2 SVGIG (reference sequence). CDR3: CAWTPGQFGRNYGYTF. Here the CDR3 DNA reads TGTGCCTGGACCCCGGGACAGTTTGGGAGAAACTATGGCTACACCTTC.

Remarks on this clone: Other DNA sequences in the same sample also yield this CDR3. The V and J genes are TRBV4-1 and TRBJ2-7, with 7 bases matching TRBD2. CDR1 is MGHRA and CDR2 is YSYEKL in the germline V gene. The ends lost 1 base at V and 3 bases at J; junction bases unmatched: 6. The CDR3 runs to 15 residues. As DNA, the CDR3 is TGCGCCAGCAGCCAAGGAACCAGCGGGGACTACGAGCAGTACTTC. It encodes CASSQGTSGDYEQYF.

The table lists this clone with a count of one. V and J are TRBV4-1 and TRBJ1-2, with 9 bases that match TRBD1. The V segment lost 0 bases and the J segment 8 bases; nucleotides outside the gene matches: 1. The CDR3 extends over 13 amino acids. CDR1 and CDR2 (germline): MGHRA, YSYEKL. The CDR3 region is CASSQDGTGGYTF. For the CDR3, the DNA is TGCGCCAGCAGCCAAGACGGGACAGGGGGCTACACCTTC.

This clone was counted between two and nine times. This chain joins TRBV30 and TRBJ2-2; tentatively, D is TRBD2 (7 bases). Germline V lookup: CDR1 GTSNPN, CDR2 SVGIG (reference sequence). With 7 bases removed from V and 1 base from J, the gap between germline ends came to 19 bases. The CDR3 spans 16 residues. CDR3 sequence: CASSRGASGNTGELFF. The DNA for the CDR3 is TGTGCCTCTTCAAGGGGGGCTAGCGGGAACACCGGGGAGCTGTTTTTT.

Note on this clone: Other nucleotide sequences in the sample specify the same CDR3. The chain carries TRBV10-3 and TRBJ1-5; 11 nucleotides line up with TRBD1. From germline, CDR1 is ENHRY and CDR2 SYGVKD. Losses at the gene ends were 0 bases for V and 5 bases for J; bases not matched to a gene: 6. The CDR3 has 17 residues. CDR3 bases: TGTGCCATCAGTGAGTCGGAAAAGGGACAGGGGGATCAGCCCCAGCATTTT. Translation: CAISESEKGQGDQPQHF.

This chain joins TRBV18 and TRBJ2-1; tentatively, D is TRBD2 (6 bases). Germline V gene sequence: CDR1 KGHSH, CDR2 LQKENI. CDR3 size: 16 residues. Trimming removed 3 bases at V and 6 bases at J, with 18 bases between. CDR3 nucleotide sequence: TGTGCCAGCTCACCGACTAGACCCCTCAATTGCAATGAGCAGTTCTTC. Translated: CASSPTRPLNCNEQFF.

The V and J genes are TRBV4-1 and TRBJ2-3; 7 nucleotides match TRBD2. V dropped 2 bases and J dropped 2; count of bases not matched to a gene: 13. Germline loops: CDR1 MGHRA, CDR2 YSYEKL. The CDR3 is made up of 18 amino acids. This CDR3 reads CASSQPAGREGLTDTQYF. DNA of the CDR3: TGCGCCAGCAGCCAACCGGCGGGGAGGGAGGGCCTCACAGATACGCAGTATTTT.

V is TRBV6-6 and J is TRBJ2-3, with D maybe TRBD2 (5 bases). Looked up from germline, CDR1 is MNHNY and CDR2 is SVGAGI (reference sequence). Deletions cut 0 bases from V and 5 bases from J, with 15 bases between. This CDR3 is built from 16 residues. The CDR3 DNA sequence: TGTGCCAGCAGTTACTCCCCCCGTCGGGGTGGAGATACGCAGTATTTT. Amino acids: CASSYSPRRGGDTQYF.

As DNA, the CDR3 is TGCGCCAGCAGCCAAGACGGCGGGGGGAGGGCAGATACGCAGTATTTT. It encodes CASSQDGGGRADTQYF. The rearrangement joins TRBV4-3 to TRBJ2-3, with 8 bases identical to TRBD2. CDR1 and CDR2 from the germline V gene are LGHNA and YSLEER. The CDR3 contains 16 residues. The trim removed 0 bases at V and 4 bases at J, leaving 6 bases unmatched.

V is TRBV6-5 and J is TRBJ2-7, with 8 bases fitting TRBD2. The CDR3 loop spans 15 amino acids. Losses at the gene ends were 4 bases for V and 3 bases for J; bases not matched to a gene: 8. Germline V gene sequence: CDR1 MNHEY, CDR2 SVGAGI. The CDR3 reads CASSSGVAGIYEQYF. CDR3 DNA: TGTGCCAGCAGTTCCGGAGTAGCGGGAATCTACGAGCAGTACTTC.

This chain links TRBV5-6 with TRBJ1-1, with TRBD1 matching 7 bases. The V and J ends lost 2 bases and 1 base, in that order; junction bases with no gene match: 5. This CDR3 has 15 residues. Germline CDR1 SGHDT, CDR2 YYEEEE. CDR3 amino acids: CASSFRGRGNTEAFF. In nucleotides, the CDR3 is TGTGCCAGCAGCTTTAGGGGGCGCGGGAACACTGAAGCTTTCTTT. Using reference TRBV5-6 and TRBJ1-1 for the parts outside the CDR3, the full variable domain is DAGVTQSPTHLIKTRGQQVTLRCSPKSGHDTVSWYQQALGQGPQFIFQYYEEEERQRGNFPDRFSGHQFPNYSSELNVNALLLGDSALYLCASSFRGRGNTEAFFGQGTRLTVV.

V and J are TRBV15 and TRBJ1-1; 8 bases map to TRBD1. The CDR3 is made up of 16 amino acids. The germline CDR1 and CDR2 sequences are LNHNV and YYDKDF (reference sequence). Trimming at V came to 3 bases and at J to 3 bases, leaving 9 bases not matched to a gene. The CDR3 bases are TGTGCCACCAGCAGGGATACCCAGGGGGCCGACACTGAAGCTTTCTTT. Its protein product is CATSRDTQGADTEAFF.

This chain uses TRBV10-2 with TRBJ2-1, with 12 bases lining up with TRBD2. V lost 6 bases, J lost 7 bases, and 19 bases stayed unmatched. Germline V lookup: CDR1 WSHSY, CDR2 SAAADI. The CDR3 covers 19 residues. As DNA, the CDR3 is TGCGCCAGCAGCCAGTGGATGGCTAGCGGGAGGGCGGTGGAGAATGAGCAGTTCTTC. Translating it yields CASSQWMASGRAVENEQFF.

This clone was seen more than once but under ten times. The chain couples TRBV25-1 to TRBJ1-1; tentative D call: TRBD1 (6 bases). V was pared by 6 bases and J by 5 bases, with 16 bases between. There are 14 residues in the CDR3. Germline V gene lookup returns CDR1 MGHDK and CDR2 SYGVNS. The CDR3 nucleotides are TGTGCCAGCAGGGCCCATGAGGGGGGGACTGAAGCTTTCTTT. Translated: CASRAHEGGTEAFF.

The CDR3 DNA reads as TGTGCCAGCAAATACCCCCTCGGAGGGACTAGGGTTTACAATGAGCAGTTCTTC. Translation gives CASKYPLGGTRVYNEQFF. The chain employs TRBV27 and TRBJ2-1; 8 nucleotides match TRBD2. The CDR3 runs 18 residues. The germline gives CDR1 MNHEY, CDR2 SMNVEV (reference sequence). Germline trimming cut 7 bases from V and 4 bases from J; bases unmatched to any gene: 18.

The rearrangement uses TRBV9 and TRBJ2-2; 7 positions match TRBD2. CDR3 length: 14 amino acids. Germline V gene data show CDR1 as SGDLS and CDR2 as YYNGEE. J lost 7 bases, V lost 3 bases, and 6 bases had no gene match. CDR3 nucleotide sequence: TGTGCCAGCAGCGATGGACTAGTTGGCGGGGAGCTGTTTTTT. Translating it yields CASSDGLVGGELFF.

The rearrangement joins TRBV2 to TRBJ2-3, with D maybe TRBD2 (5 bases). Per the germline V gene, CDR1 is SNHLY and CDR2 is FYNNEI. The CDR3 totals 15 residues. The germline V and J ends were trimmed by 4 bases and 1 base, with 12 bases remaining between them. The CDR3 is CASSGRPRGTDTQYF. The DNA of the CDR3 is TGTGCCAGCAGTGGGAGGCCGCGGGGCACAGATACGCAGTATTTT.